The rows below give T cell receptor beta chains drawn from one sample of a study of Ad26.COV2.S vaccination and SARS-CoV-2 variants. Generated by immunoSEQ multiplex PCR, the TCRdb table keeps only in-frame clones and is missing some. The sample carries more than 250,000 clones, around 87% recorded once. Source: peripheral blood, taken in a trial of Ad26.COV2.S vaccine versus placebo. Receptors were obtained from a person aged 18-60 years who received the Ad26.COV2.S COVID-19 vaccine or a placebo. Both conserved end residues are part of each CDR3. Fields, in order: D gene, V gene, J gene, clone size, CDR3 protein, CDR3 DNA. D genes are given only for firm matches. The size of a clone is reported for some rows only, either as once, few or many, or as a class for expanded clones.

>.|TRBV11-3|TRBJ2-7|.
CASSLARTTSYEQYF
TGTGCCAGCAGCTTAGCAAGGACAACCTCCTACGAGCAGTACTTC
>TRBD2|TRBV9|TRBJ2-3|.
CASSELAGPSDTQYF
TGTGCCAGCAGCGAACTAGCGGGACCATCAGATACGCAGTATTTT
>TRBD2|TRBV28|TRBJ2-7|.
CASILHPGLASEQYF
TGTGCCAGCATTTTACACCCGGGACTAGCATCCGAGCAGTACTTC
>.|TRBV19|TRBJ1-3|.
CASSISSGSGNTIYF
TGTGCCAGTAGTATTTCCTCAGGGTCAGGAAACACCATATATTTT
>.|TRBV2|TRBJ2-6|.
CASSVEGSGANVLTF
TGTGCCAGCAGTGTGGAGGGCTCTGGGGCCAACGTCCTGACTTTC
>TRBD2|TRBV6-5|TRBJ2-7|.
CASSSPRTSGGYEQYF
TGTGCCAGCAGTTCCCCTAGGACTAGCGGGGGCTACGAGCAGTACTTC
>.|TRBV7-2|TRBJ2-1|.
CASSQGGLTGFNEQFF
TGTGCCAGCAGCCAAGGCGGACTGACAGGCTTCAATGAGCAGTTCTTC
>.|TRBV3-1/TRBV3-2|TRBJ1-2|few
CASSSRLSPGYGYTF
TGTGCCAGCAGCTCGCGACTGAGCCCAGGTTATGGCTACACCTTC
>TRBD1|TRBV6-5|TRBJ2-5|once
CASSYGPGQAGAQYF
TGTGCCAGCAGTTACGGGCCCGGACAGGCAGGGGCCCAGTACTTC
>.|TRBV24-1|TRBJ2-7|.
CATSDGYEQYF
TGTGCCACCAGTGATGGGTACGAGCAGTACTTC
>.|TRBV6-4|TRBJ2-6|.
CASSEAGANVLTF
TGTGCCAGCAGTGAAGCCGGGGCCAACGTCCTGACTTTC
>TRBD1|TRBV4-2|TRBJ2-1|.
CASSPPGQGNEQFF
TGTGCCAGCAGCCCTCCGGGACAGGGAAATGAGCAGTTCTTC
>.|TRBV5-8|TRBJ1-5|.
CASSLDGPNQPQHF
TGTGCCAGCAGCTTGGACGGGCCCAATCAGCCCCAGCATTTT
>.|TRBV5-1|TRBJ2-2|.
CASSLVSPTNTGELFF
TGCGCCAGCAGCTTGGTGTCCCCTACGAACACCGGGGAGCTGTTTTTT
>.|TRBV29-1|TRBJ1-5|.
CSGLQGRAQHF
TGCAGCGGCCTTCAAGGTCGAGCCCAGCATTTT
>.|TRBV24-1|TRBJ1-1|.
CATSDLGSPEAFF
TGTGCCACCAGTGATCTGGGGTCCCCTGAAGCTTTCTTT
>TRBD2|TRBV5-1|TRBJ2-3|once
CASSFMTGGSTDTQYF
TGCGCCAGCAGCTTCATGACGGGGGGGAGCACAGATACGCAGTATTTT
>.|TRBV5-1|TRBJ1-2|.
CASSHRAGTEGYTF
TGCGCCAGCAGTCATCGTGCGGGTACAGAAGGCTACACCTTC
>.|TRBV3-1/TRBV3-2|TRBJ2-3|.
CASSQVADTQYF
TGTGCCAGCAGCCAAGTCGCAGATACGCAGTATTTT
>TRBD1|TRBV2|TRBJ1-1|.
CASRTPGQGITEAFF
TGTGCCAGTCGAACACCGGGACAGGGGATCACTGAAGCTTTCTTT
>TRBD1|TRBV18|TRBJ1-2|.
CASSLQGTYYGYTF
TGTGCCAGCTCACTACAGGGGACTTACTATGGCTACACCTTC
>.|TRBV7-2|TRBJ1-5|.
CASSWNTGNYQPQHF
TGTGCCAGCAGCTGGAACACAGGGAACTATCAGCCCCAGCATTTT
>.|TRBV5-1|TRBJ2-2|.
CASSSTGELFF
TGCGCCAGCAGCTCGACCGGGGAGCTGTTTTTT
>TRBD2|TRBV5-5|TRBJ2-7|.
CASSVGTSATYEQYF
TGTGCCAGCAGCGTTGGTACTAGCGCTACCTACGAGCAGTACTTC
>.|TRBV11-1|TRBJ1-1|.
CASSLAEQNTEAFF
TGTGCCAGCAGCTTAGCAGAGCAGAACACTGAAGCTTTCTTT
>.|TRBV6-5|TRBJ2-3|once
CASKGGTAGDTQYF
TGTGCCAGCAAGGGCGGGACCGCGGGAGATACGCAGTATTTT
>.|TRBV20-1|TRBJ2-1|once
CSASQGRSYNEQFF
TGCAGTGCTAGTCAAGGGCGCTCCTACAATGAGCAGTTCTTC
>.|TRBV7-2|TRBJ2-7|.
CASSLLGAGRQYF
TGTGCCAGCAGCTTATTGGGGGCCGGGAGGCAGTACTTC
>.|TRBV4-3|TRBJ1-2|.
CASSQGAVSNYGYTF
TGCGCCAGCAGCCAAGGGGCCGTGAGCAACTATGGCTACACCTTC
>TRBD2|TRBV10-3|TRBJ2-7|.
CAISGQREALSEQYF
TGTGCCATCAGTGGTCAGCGGGAGGCCTTAAGCGAGCAGTACTTC
>TRBD1|TRBV25-1|TRBJ1-2|.
CASSPTGVYGYTF
TGTGCCAGCAGTCCTACAGGGGTCTATGGCTACACCTTC
>.|TRBV5-1|TRBJ2-2|.
CASSFGSNTGELFF
TGCGCCAGCAGCTTCGGGTCGAACACCGGGGAGCTGTTTTTT
>TRBD1|TRBV10-1|TRBJ1-3|.
CASDTGTGGYSLIWNTIYF
TGCGCCAGCGATACCGGGACAGGGGGCTATAGTTTGATTTGGAACACCATATATTTT